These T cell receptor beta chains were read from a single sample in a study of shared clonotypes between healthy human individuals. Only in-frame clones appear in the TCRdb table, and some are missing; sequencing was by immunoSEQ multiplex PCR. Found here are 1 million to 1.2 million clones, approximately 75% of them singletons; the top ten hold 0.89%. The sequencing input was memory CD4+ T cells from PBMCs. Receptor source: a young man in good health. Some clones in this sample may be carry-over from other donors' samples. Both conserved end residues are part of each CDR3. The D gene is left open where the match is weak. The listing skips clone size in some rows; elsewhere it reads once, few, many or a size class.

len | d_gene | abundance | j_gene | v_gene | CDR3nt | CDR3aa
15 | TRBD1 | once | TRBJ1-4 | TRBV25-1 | TGTGCCAGCAGTGACCCGGGACAGGGAGGAGAAAAACTGTTTTTT | CASSDPGQGGEKLFF
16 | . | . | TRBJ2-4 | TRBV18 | TGTGCCAGCTCACCTCGCGTTATAGCGGTTCAAAACATTCAGTACTTC | CASSPRVIAVQNIQYF
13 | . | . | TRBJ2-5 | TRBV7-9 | TGTGCCAGCATCCGTCCTGGGCAAGAGACCCAGTACTTC | CASIRPGQETQYF
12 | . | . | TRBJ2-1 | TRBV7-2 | TGTGCCAGCAGCTTCGGGACGGGAGATCTGTTCTTC | CASSFGTGDLFF
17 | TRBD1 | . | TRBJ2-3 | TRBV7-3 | TGTGCCAGCAGCTTAGAAAGTCCGGGACAGGGGCCAGATACGCAGTATTTT | CASSLESPGQGPDTQYF
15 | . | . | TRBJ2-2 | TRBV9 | TGTGCCAGCAGCGTTGAACTAGTAGATACCGGGGAGCTGTTTTTT | CASSVELVDTGELFF
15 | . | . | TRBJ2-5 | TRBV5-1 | TGCGCCAGCAGCCCCACTGAAGGGGCCAGGGAGACCCAGTACTTC | CASSPTEGARETQYF
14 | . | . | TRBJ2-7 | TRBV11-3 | TGTGCCAGCAGCTTAGCGCACAACTCCTACGAGCAGTACTTC | CASSLAHNSYEQYF
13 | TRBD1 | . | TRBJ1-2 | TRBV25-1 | TGTGCCAGCAGTGCCCCGGGACAGGAAGGCTACACCTTC | CASSAPGQEGYTF
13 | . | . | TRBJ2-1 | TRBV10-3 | TGTGCCATCAGTGAGACCCAAGACCATGAGCAGTTCTTC | CAISETQDHEQFF
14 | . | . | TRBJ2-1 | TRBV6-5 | TGTGCCAGCAGCGCCGGGACTTATCCGACTGAGCAGTTCTTC | CASSAGTYPTEQFF
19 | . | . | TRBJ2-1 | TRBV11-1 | TGTGCCAGCAGCTTGGTTTCCCTCTCCGGGACGTTAAAGAGCAATGAGCAGTTCTTC | CASSLVSLSGTLKSNEQFF